A selection of T cell receptor beta chains follows, all from one sample in a study of blood T cell repertoires in COVID-19. Generated by immunoSEQ multiplex PCR, the TCRdb table keeps only in-frame clones and is missing some. The data show approximately 84,000 clones, around 90% seen once. The sample comprised peripheral blood. These receptors were collected from a human donor with active COVID-19. The donor label of this sample is uncertain. Each CDR3 is given with its conserved first and last residue. Fields, in order: D gene, V gene, CDR3 length, clone size, J gene, CDR3 protein, CDR3 DNA. The D gene is left open where the match is weak. A clone size is listed for some rows: how often the clone was seen (once, few, many), or a class if it is expanded.

D: TRBD1; V: TRBV5-1; length: 17; size: .; J: TRBJ2-1; CDR3: CASSIITGTGGYNEQFF; DNA: TGCGCCAGCAGCATCATTACCGGGACAGGGGGATACAATGAGCAGTTCTTC
D: .; V: TRBV29-1; length: 13; size: once; J: TRBJ2-1; CDR3: CSVEPDSYNEQFF; DNA: TGCAGCGTCGAACCCGACAGTTACAATGAGCAGTTCTTC
D: .; V: TRBV28; length: 17; size: .; J: TRBJ1-5; CDR3: CASSSPSSGYSNQPQHF; DNA: TGTGCCAGCAGTTCCCCTAGCTCGGGATATAGCAATCAGCCCCAGCATTTT
D: .; V: TRBV21-1; length: 14; size: .; J: TRBJ2-5; CDR3: CASSRTGGAQAQYF; DNA: TGTGCCAGCAGCAGGACAGGGGGCGCCCAGGCCCAGTACTTC
D: TRBD1; V: TRBV7-8; length: 15; size: .; J: TRBJ2-7; CDR3: CASSSSRDRAYEQYF; DNA: TGTGCCAGCAGCTCAAGTCGGGACAGGGCCTACGAGCAGTACTTC
D: .; V: TRBV5-1; length: 16; size: .; J: TRBJ2-1; CDR3: CASSLSPIPQGTEQFF; DNA: TGCGCCAGCAGCTTATCGCCAATCCCACAGGGCACTGAGCAGTTCTTC
D: .; V: TRBV28; length: 16; size: .; J: TRBJ2-7; CDR3: CASSLGRLAPSYEQYF; DNA: TGTGCCAGCAGTTTAGGTCGCCTGGCCCCCTCCTACGAGCAGTACTTC
D: .; V: TRBV5-1; length: 14; size: once; J: TRBJ2-7; CDR3: CASSFSSTLYEQYF; DNA: TGCGCCAGCAGCTTTTCGAGTACCCTCTACGAGCAGTACTTC
D: .; V: TRBV6-5; length: 13; size: .; J: TRBJ1-5; CDR3: CASSRGSNQPQHF; DNA: TGTGCCAGCAGCAGGGGCTCGAATCAGCCCCAGCATTTT
D: TRBD1; V: TRBV25-1; length: 14; size: .; J: TRBJ1-2; CDR3: CASSARQGSYGYTF; DNA: TGTGCCAGCAGTGCCCGACAGGGCTCCTATGGCTACACCTTC
D: .; V: TRBV4-2; length: 13; size: .; J: TRBJ2-7; CDR3: CASSQEQGQEQYF; DNA: TGTGCCAGCAGCCAAGAACAGGGCCAAGAGCAGTACTTC
D: .; V: TRBV19; length: 16; size: .; J: TRBJ2-1; CDR3: CASSRQGGLIYNEQFF; DNA: TGTGCCAGTAGTAGACAAGGGGGTCTAATCTATAATGAGCAGTTCTTC
D: .; V: TRBV7-9; length: 13; size: .; J: TRBJ1-1; CDR3: CASSFYRNTEAFF; DNA: TGTGCCAGCAGCTTCTACAGGAACACTGAAGCTTTCTTT
D: .; V: TRBV27; length: 20; size: once; J: TRBJ2-2; CDR3: CASSLRGRFWGTRNTGELFF; DNA: TGTGCCAGCAGTTTAAGGGGTCGTTTTTGGGGGACAAGGAACACCGGGGAGCTGTTTTTT
D: .; V: TRBV6-2/TRBV6-3; length: 13; size: once; J: TRBJ1-1; CDR3: CASSPNRNTEAFF; DNA: TGTGCCAGCAGTCCCAACAGGAACACTGAAGCTTTCTTT
D: .; V: TRBV6-5; length: 12; size: .; J: TRBJ1-1; CDR3: CASSGANTEAFF; DNA: TGTGCCAGCTCAGGGGCGAACACTGAAGCTTTCTTT